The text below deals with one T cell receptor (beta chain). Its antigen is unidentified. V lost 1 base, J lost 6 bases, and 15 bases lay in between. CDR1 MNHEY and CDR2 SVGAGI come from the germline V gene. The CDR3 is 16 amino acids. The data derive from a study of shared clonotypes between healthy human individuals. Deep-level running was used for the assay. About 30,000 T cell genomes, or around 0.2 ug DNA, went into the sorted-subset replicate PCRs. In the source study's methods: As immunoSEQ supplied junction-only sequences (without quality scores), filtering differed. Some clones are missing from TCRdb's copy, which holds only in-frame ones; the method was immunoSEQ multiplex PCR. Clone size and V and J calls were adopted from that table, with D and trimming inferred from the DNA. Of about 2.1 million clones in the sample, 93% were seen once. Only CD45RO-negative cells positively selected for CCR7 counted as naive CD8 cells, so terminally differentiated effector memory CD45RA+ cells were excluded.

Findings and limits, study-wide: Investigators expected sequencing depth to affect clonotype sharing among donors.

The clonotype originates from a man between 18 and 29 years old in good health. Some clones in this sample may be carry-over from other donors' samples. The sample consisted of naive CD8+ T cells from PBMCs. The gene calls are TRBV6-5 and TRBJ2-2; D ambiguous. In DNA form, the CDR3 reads TGTGCCAGCAGTTACTTGCCTCCCGAAGCCGCCGGGGAGCTGTTTTTT. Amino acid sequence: CASSYLPPEAAGELFF.